Shown below are 7 T cell receptor beta chains from a single sample sequenced in a study of T cell responses to AZD1222 COVID-19 vaccine. Measured with immunoSEQ multiplex PCR; TCRdb has only the in-frame clones, and not every one. This table holds roughly 140,000 clones, about 91% found once. The sequenced sample was peripheral blood, obtained on day 0 of AZD1222 vaccination. Receptors were obtained from an adult in good health.

The CDR3 reads CASSNSWDEQFF. CDR3 coding DNA: TGTGCCAGCAGCAACTCTTGGGATGAGCAGTTCTTC. The J gene is TRBJ2-1, the V gene TRBV6-2 or TRBV6-3, with D unclear. This CDR3 has 12 amino acids. Looked up from germline, CDR1 is MNHEY and CDR2 is SVGEGT. V was shortened by 6 bases and J by 8 bases, with 11 bases between the two germline ends.

This clone has only a few counts. This chain joins TRBV11-3 and TRBJ1-1; 9 positions agree with TRBD1. CDR3 length equals 14 residues. Germline trimming cut 2 bases from V and 6 bases from J; bases unmatched to any gene: 4. Per germline, CDR1 SGHNT and CDR2 YENEEA. The CDR3 sequence is CASSLSGQGAEAFF. DNA for the CDR3: TGTGCCAGCAGCTTATCGGGACAGGGTGCTGAAGCTTTCTTT.

The genes are TRBV29-1 and TRBJ2-7; D remains unclear. The CDR3 is 16 amino acids. V lost 4 bases and J 2 bases, leaving 21 bases between the germline ends. Germline CDR1 reads SQVTM; CDR2 reads ANQGSEA. The CDR3 DNA is TGCAGCGTTGCCCTAGGAACTACATATAACACCTACGAGCAGTACTTC. This encodes CSVALGTTYNTYEQYF.

The chain joins TRBV19 to TRBJ1-1; 8 nucleotides match TRBD1. Germline V gene lookup returns CDR1 LNHDA and CDR2 SQIVND (reference sequence). The CDR3 has 15 amino acids. V was clipped by 5 bases and J by 1 base; unmatched bases: 6. As DNA, the CDR3 is TGTGCCAGTAGTCGTGTAGGGACAGGGAACACTGAAGCTTTCTTT. Amino acid sequence: CASSRVGTGNTEAFF.

V and J are TRBV7-2 and TRBJ2-7; D remains unclear. The ends were cut back, 1 base at V and 3 bases at J, with 16 bases in the middle. This CDR3 spans 16 amino acids. The germline V gene encodes CDR1 SGHTA and CDR2 FQGNSA. In nucleotides, the CDR3 is TGTGCCAGCAGCTTAGGGGTAGGGCACTTTCTCTACGAGCAGTACTTC. Translating it yields CASSLGVGHFLYEQYF.

This chain links TRBV6-2 or TRBV6-3 with TRBJ2-2; the match to TRBD1 covers 11 bases. V lost 6 bases and J lost 10; bases outside the gene matches: 13. Germline V gene lookup returns CDR1 MNHEY and CDR2 SVGEGT. There are 16 residues in the CDR3. CDR3 in amino acids: CASSWGIRTGGAELFF. DNA for the CDR3: TGTGCCAGCAGCTGGGGAATTAGGACAGGGGGCGCGGAGCTGTTTTTT.

The chain uses TRBV5-4 and TRBJ2-1; 9 bases are shared with TRBD2. CDR1 SGHNT and CDR2 YYREEE come from the germline V gene (reference sequence). Unmatched junction bases numbered 14, after V lost 4 bases and J lost 3 bases. The length of the CDR3 is 18 residues. CDR3 sequence: CASSQGMSGRTVYNEQFF. The CDR3 DNA follows: TGTGCCAGCAGCCAAGGAATGAGCGGGAGGACGGTCTACAATGAGCAGTTCTTC.